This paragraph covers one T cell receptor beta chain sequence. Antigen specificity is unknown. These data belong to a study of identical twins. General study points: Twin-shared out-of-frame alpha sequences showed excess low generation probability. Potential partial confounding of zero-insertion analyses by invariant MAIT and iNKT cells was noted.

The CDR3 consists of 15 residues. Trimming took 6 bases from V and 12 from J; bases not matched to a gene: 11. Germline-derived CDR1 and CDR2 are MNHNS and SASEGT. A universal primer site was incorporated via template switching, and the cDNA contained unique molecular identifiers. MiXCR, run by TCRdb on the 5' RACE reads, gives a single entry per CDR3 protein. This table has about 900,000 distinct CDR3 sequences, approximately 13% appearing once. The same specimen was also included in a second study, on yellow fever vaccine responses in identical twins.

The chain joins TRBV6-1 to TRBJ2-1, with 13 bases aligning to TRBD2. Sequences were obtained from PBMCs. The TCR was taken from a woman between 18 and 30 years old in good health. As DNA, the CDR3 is TGTGCCAGCAGCCCTTTAGGACTAGCGGGAGATCTGCAGTTCTTC. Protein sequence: CASSPLGLAGDLQFF.